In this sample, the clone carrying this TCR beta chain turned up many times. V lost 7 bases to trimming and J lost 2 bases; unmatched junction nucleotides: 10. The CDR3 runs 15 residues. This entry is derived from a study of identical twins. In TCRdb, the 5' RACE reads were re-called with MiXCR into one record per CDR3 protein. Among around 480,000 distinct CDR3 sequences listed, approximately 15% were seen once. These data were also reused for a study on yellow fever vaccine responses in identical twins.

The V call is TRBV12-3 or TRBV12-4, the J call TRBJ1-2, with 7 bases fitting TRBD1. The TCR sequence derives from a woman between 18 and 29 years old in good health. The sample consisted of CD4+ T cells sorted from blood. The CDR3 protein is CASIDSDRRNYGYTF. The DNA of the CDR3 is TGTGCCAGCATCGACTCGGACAGGCGGAACTATGGCTACACCTTC.